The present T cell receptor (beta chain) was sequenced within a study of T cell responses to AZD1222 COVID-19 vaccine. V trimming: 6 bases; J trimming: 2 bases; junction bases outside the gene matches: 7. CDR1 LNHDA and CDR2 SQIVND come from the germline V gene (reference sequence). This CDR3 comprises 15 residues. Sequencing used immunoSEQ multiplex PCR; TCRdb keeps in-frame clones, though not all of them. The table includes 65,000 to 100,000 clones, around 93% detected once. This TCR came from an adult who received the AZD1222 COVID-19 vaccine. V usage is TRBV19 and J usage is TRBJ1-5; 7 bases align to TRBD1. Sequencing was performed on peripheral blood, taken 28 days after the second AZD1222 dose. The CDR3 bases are TGTGCCAGTAGCCTCATCCAGGGGGGCAATCAGCCCCAGCATTTT. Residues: CASSLIQGGNQPQHF.